Presented here are 10 T cell receptor beta chains from one specimen sequenced in a study of neurological immune-mediated disorders. TCRdb redid the calling of the 5' RACE reads with MiXCR, one entry per CDR3 protein. The sample contains roughly 60,000 distinct CDR3 sequences, about an eighth of which appear only once. The sequenced sample was PBMCs. These receptors originate from a man between 60 and 70 years old in good health.

There are a few counts of this clonotype. This chain links TRBV20-1 with TRBJ1-1; 9 bases line up with TRBD1. CDR1 is DFQATT, CDR2 SNEGSKA, per germline (reference sequence). The CDR3 covers 14 residues. With 5 bases clipped from V and 6 bases from J, the junction kept 10 bases outside the gene matches. The CDR3, as DNA: TGCAGTGCTGGAATAACAGGGGGCGGTGCTGAAGCTTTCTTT. It is translated as CSAGITGGGAEAFF.

This clonotype was seen ten or more times. The CDR3 reads CASRQAGEGYTF. The DNA for the CDR3 is TGTGCCAGCCGACAGGCCGGGGAAGGCTACACCTTC. The chain has TRBV6-6 and TRBJ1-2; maybe TRBD1 (6 bases). The length of the CDR3 is 12 residues. Trimming pared 8 bases from V and 8 bases from J, leaving 15 bases between. The germline V gene encodes CDR1 MNHNY and CDR2 SVGAGI (reference sequence).

This clonotype showed up many times. The V call is TRBV7-2, the J call TRBJ2-7, with 8 bases matching TRBD2. V lost 5 bases, J lost 7 bases, and 10 bases stayed unmatched. Germline loops: CDR1 SGHTA, CDR2 FQGNSA. The CDR3 length is 14 residues. DNA of the CDR3: TGTGCCAGCAGCCAGCGGGGGCACCCGGGGGAGCAGTACTTC. This sequence encodes CASSQRGHPGEQYF.

This clonotype was seen many times. The chain recombines TRBV20-1 with TRBJ1-5; tentatively, D is TRBD1 (5 bases). The length of the CDR3 is 13 residues. Germline V gene sequence: CDR1 DFQATT, CDR2 SNEGSKA (reference sequence). Trimming took 1 base from V and 4 from J, leaving 8 bases between them. The chain's CDR3 is CSARGGLNQPQHF. The DNA for the CDR3 is TGCAGTGCTAGAGGGGGCCTTAATCAGCCCCAGCATTTT.

This clonotype was picked up many times. The chain has TRBV15 and TRBJ1-4, with TRBD1 identical over 9 bases. The V gene's germline CDR1 is LNHNV and CDR2 YYDKDF (reference sequence). This CDR3 comprises 17 residues. V dropped 0 bases and J dropped 3; count of bases not matched to a gene: 5. The CDR3 loop is CATSRDQRTGANEKLFF. The CDR3 bases are TGTGCCACCAGCAGAGACCAGAGGACAGGGGCTAATGAAAAACTGTTTTTT.

In this sample, this clonotype turned up many times. V is TRBV9 and J is TRBJ2-1; 7 positions match TRBD1. CDR1 and CDR2 from the germline V gene are SGDLS and YYNGEE. This CDR3 has 16 residues. V was pared by 3 bases and J by 7 bases, with 13 bases of the junction left unmatched. DNA of the CDR3: TGTGCCAGCAGCGGGGCCGGGAAGGGGGCAACGAATGAGCAGTTCTTC. This translates into CASSGAGKGATNEQFF.

This clonotype has at least ten counts. The CDR3 nucleotides read TGTGCCAGCACCTCAAGGGGCGATGAAAAACTGTTTTTT. Translation gives CASTSRGDEKLFF. The V and J genes are TRBV27 and TRBJ1-4, with a tentative D call TRBD1 (5 bases). The CDR3 spans 13 residues. The V gene's germline CDR1 is MNHEY and CDR2 SMNVEV (reference sequence). V shed 7 bases and J shed 6 bases, with 12 bases lying between them.

The table lists this clonotype with a few counts. The chain couples TRBV7-2 to TRBJ1-1; D might be TRBD1 (6 bases). Germline CDR1 reads SGHTA; CDR2 reads FQGNSA. V was shortened by 5 bases and J by 1 base, with 14 bases between the two germline ends. This CDR3 spans 15 amino acids. The DNA for the CDR3 is TGTGCCAGCAGCGTCCAGGGGTGGGGGAACACTGAAGCTTTCTTT. Translation gives CASSVQGWGNTEAFF. The variable domain in full, completed from reference TRBV7-2 and TRBJ1-1, reads GAGVSQSPSNKVTEKGKDVELRCDPISGHTALYWYRQSLGQGLEFLIYFQGNSAPDKSGLPSDRFSAERTGGSVSTLTIQRTQQEDSAVYLCASSVQGWGNTEAFFGQGTRLTVV.

Many counts were recorded for this clonotype. The genes are TRBV10-3 and TRBJ2-3, with TRBD2 matching 7 bases. This CDR3 is built from 15 residues. Germline V gene lookup returns CDR1 ENHRY and CDR2 SYGVKD. The ends lost 4 bases at V and 0 bases at J; junction bases unmatched: 4. The CDR3 reads CAISGTSESTDTQYF. The DNA for the CDR3 is TGTGCCATCAGTGGAACTAGCGAGAGCACAGATACGCAGTATTTT.

This clonotype turned up a few times. The chain couples TRBV7-2 to TRBJ2-5; D may be TRBD2 (5 bases). Germline-derived CDR1 and CDR2 are SGHTA and FQGNSA. The CDR3 is 12 residues long. The V end lost 6 bases, the J end lost 2 bases, and 7 bases lay between the germline ends. The CDR3 nucleotides read TGTGCCAGCAGGACTATTCAAGAGACCCAGTACTTC. Its translation is CASRTIQETQYF. The complete variable domain, with remaining parts taken from reference TRBV7-2 and TRBJ2-5, reads GAGVSQSPSNKVTEKGKDVELRCDPISGHTALYWYRQSLGQGLEFLIYFQGNSAPDKSGLPSDRFSAERTGGSVSTLTIQRTQQEDSAVYLCASRTIQETQYFGPGTRLLVL.